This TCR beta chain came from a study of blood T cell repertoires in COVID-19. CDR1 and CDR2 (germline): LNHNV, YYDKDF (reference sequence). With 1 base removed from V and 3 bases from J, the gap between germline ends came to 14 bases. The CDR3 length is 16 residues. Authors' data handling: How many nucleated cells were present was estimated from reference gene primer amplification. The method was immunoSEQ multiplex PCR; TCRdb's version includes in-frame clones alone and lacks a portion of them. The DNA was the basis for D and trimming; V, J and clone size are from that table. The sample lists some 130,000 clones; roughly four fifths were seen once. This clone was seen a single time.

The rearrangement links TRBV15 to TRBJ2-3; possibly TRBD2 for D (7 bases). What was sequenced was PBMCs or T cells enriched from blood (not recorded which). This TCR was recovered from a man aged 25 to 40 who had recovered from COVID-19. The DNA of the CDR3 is TGTGCCACCAGCAGAGGTACGGGGGGCCGTACAGATACGCAGTATTTT. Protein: CATSRGTGGRTDTQYF.